One and the same sample provided the 17 T cell receptor beta chains below, sequenced in a study of blood T cell repertoires in COVID-19. Clones were sequenced by immunoSEQ multiplex PCR, and TCRdb holds only the in-frame ones, with some missing. Of about 300,000 clones in the sample, approximately 84% were seen once. Source material: PBMCs or T cells enriched from blood (not recorded which). The receptor set was obtained from a young man who had recovered from COVID-19.

This clone has only one observation. This chain joins TRBV29-1 and TRBJ2-3, with 9 bases fitting TRBD1. Germline V CDR1 and CDR2: SQVTM, ANQGSEA. This CDR3 spans 13 amino acids. V trimming: 7 bases; J trimming: 2 bases; junction bases outside the gene matches: 4. For the CDR3, the DNA is TGCAGCGGCGACAGGGGGAACACAGATACGCAGTATTTT. Its translation: CSGDRGNTDTQYF.

The genes are TRBV7-8 and TRBJ2-7, with 7 bases fitting TRBD2. This CDR3 contains 14 residues. The J segment lost 1 base and the V segment lost 2 bases, leaving 2 bases of the junction unmatched. CDR1 is SGHVS and CDR2 is FQNEAQ in the germline V gene. CDR3 coding DNA: TGTGCCAGCAGCTTAATTAGCGGGTCCTACGAGCAGTACTTC. This codes for CASSLISGSYEQYF.

In this sample, this clone turned up once. In the same sample, other DNA sequences code for this CDR3. This chain uses TRBV7-2 with TRBJ1-3; TRBD1 matches at 8 bases. With V trimmed by 5 bases and J by 4 bases, 7 bases remained unmatched. The CDR3 has 15 residues. The germline gives CDR1 SGHTA, CDR2 FQGNSA. CDR3 amino acids: CASSLDRGGGNTIYF. In DNA form, the CDR3 reads TGTGCCAGCAGCCTTGACAGGGGAGGCGGAAACACCATATATTTT.

This clone is a singleton in its sample. The CDR3 nucleotides read TGTGCCAGTAGTCCGACCGGGGGGAACAATCAGCCCCAGCATTTT. It translates to CASSPTGGNNQPQHF. The V and J genes are TRBV19 and TRBJ1-5, with D possibly being TRBD1 (5 bases). V was pared by 5 bases and J by 3 bases, with 14 bases between. The CDR3 is made up of 15 amino acids. Germline assignment: CDR1 LNHDA and CDR2 SQIVND (reference sequence).

The V call is TRBV6-5, the J call TRBJ2-5, with 9 bases identical to TRBD1. With V trimmed by 5 bases and J by 5 bases, 9 bases remained unmatched. There are 15 residues in the CDR3. Germline loops: CDR1 MNHEY, CDR2 SVGAGI. The CDR3 loop reads CASSPKTGGDETQYF. CDR3 DNA sequence: TGTGCCAGCAGTCCAAAAACAGGGGGCGACGAGACCCAGTACTTC.

The chain combines TRBV3-1 (or the pseudogene TRBV3-2) with TRBJ2-7; 11 nucleotides line up with TRBD2. This CDR3 region has 15 residues. V lost 4 bases, J lost 5 bases, and 7 bases stayed unmatched. CDR1 and CDR2 from the germline V gene are LGHDT and YNNKEL (reference sequence). The CDR3: CASSLSGGARNEQYF. CDR3 DNA: TGTGCCAGCAGCCTTAGCGGGGGGGCTAGAAACGAGCAGTACTTC.

The rearrangement joins TRBV7-2 to TRBJ2-7, with 7 bases matching TRBD1. Germline assignment: CDR1 SGHTA and CDR2 FQGNSA. This CDR3 has 14 amino acids. J was trimmed by 7 bases and V by 5 bases; bases with no gene match: 11. CDR3 region: CASSPHRGPGEQYF. The CDR3 bases are TGTGCCAGCAGCCCCCACAGGGGACCGGGTGAGCAGTACTTC.

The chain recombines TRBV30 with TRBJ2-1, with 12 positions matching TRBD2. With V trimmed by 3 bases and J by 9 bases, 6 bases remained unmatched. Germline loops: CDR1 GTSNPN, CDR2 SVGIG (reference sequence). This CDR3 has 14 amino acids. This CDR3 is CAWSSSGRASEQFF. The DNA for the CDR3 is TGTGCCTGGAGCTCTAGCGGGAGGGCCAGTGAGCAGTTCTTC.

CDR3 region: CASSLGAASNQPQHF. Written as DNA, the CDR3 is TGTGCCAGCAGCTTAGGGGCAGCCAGCAATCAGCCCCAGCATTTT. The chain links TRBV5-6 to TRBJ1-5; D perhaps matches TRBD1 (5 bases). Germline V CDR1 and CDR2: SGHDT, YYEEEE. The CDR3 covers 15 residues. Trimming shortened V by 2 bases and J by 1 base, and 10 bases separated the two germline ends.

The chain combines TRBV6-1 with TRBJ2-7, with 7 bases that match TRBD1. V shed 2 bases, J shed 0 bases, and the junction held 4 bases outside the gene matches. The length of the CDR3 is 15 residues. Germline V gene data show CDR1 as MNHNS and CDR2 as SASEGT. This CDR3 reads CASSEWDSYSYEQYF. The CDR3 region has the DNA TGTGCCAGCAGTGAATGGGACAGTTACTCCTACGAGCAGTACTTC.

V and J are TRBV7-2 and TRBJ1-2; D not certain. V shed 5 bases and J shed 0 bases, with 10 bases lying between them. The CDR3 contains 14 residues. CDR1 SGHTA and CDR2 FQGNSA come from the germline V gene. CDR3 amino acids: CASSEDISNYGYTF. CDR3 nucleotides: TGTGCCAGCAGCGAAGACATTTCTAACTATGGCTACACCTTC.

The chain uses TRBV5-5 and TRBJ1-2; D possibly corresponds to TRBD1 (6 bases). V was cut by 4 bases and J by 5 bases, with 18 bases left in between. Per germline, CDR1 SGHKS and CDR2 YYEKEE (reference sequence). There are 15 residues in the CDR3. The CDR3 DNA follows: TGTGCCAGCAGCCTCCGTCCAGGGGCCGTATATGGCTACACCTTC. Translation gives CASSLRPGAVYGYTF.

V gene TRBV18 combines with J gene TRBJ2-1, with TRBD2 identical over 10 bases. Trimming cost V 3 bases and J 7 bases; bases outside gene matches: 9. The V gene's germline CDR1 is KGHSH and CDR2 LQKENI. This CDR3 is 16 amino acids long. CDR3 in DNA: TGTGCCAGCTCACCCCCGGGACTAGCGTCGATTAATGAGCAGTTCTTC. The encoded protein is CASSPPGLASINEQFF.

This clone was seen a few times. This chain links TRBV29-1 with TRBJ2-7; D ambiguous. This CDR3 has 11 amino acids. Germline values: CDR1 SQVTM, CDR2 ANQGSEA. V lost 5 bases and J lost 5, with 10 bases in between. The CDR3 spells CSVPLGHEQYF. CDR3 DNA: TGCAGCGTTCCCCTTGGGCACGAGCAGTACTTC.

The genes are TRBV2 and TRBJ1-5, with no clear D. The CDR3 totals 15 residues. Trimming pared 5 bases from V and 2 bases from J, leaving 13 bases between. CDR1 SNHLY and CDR2 FYNNEI come from the germline V gene. The CDR3 region is CASSSSGRGNQPQHF. CDR3 nucleotide sequence: TGTGCCAGCAGTTCCTCGGGTAGAGGCAATCAGCCCCAGCATTTT.

The chain uses TRBV5-1 and TRBJ1-4; D ambiguous. Trimming took off 0 bases at V and 4 bases at J, with 7 bases between the two ends. Germline V lookup: CDR1 SGHRS, CDR2 YFSETQ. The CDR3 totals 14 residues. The CDR3 nucleotides read TGCGCCAGCAGCTTGGGTCAGCGTAATGAAAAACTGTTTTTT. This gives the protein CASSLGQRNEKLFF.

The chain is built from TRBV29-1 and TRBJ2-7; 12 positions match TRBD2. Germline V CDR1 and CDR2: SQVTM, ANQGSEA. CDR3 size: 14 residues. With 7 bases clipped from V and 2 bases from J, the junction kept 6 bases outside the gene matches. CDR3 DNA sequence: TGCAGCGCAATCGGACTAGCGGGGCCCTACGAGCAGTACTTC. Its translation: CSAIGLAGPYEQYF.